A selection of T cell receptor beta chains follows, all from one sample in a study of T-cell reconstitution after alpha-beta-depleted transplantation in children. TCRdb used MiXCR to reprocess the PCR reads, holding one entry per CDR3 protein. The data show approximately 210,000 distinct CDR3 sequences, more than 15% seen once. The sequencing used PBMCs, mostly from graft donor cells, collected 360 days after TCRalphabeta/CD19-depleted stem cell transplant. The receptors come from a male patient aged 2-15 years who had a stem cell transplant for acute lymphoblastic leukemia, so the T cells may come from the graft donor. CDR3s include the opening cysteine and the closing phenylalanine or tryptophan. The D gene is left open where the match is weak. For some rows the clone size is stated as once, few or many, or as a class when expanded; others skip it.

j_call clone_size v_call d_call cdr3_aa cdr3_nt
TRBJ2-5 NA TRBV6-2/TRBV6-3 NA CAGCLFSGELGETQYF TGTGCCGGATGTTTATTTTCGGGAGAGTTGGGAGAGACCCAGTACTTC
TRBJ1-3 NA TRBV28 NA CASRPTAGNTIYF TGTGCCAGCAGGCCGACAGCCGGAAACACCATATATTTT
TRBJ1-1 many TRBV5-1 NA CASRWRESNTEAFF TGCGCCAGCAGGTGGAGGGAATCGAACACTGAAGCTTTCTTT
TRBJ1-3 few TRBV6-1 TRBD1 CASSPSPHRGTGNTIYF TGTGCCAGCAGCCCCTCCCCACACAGGGGAACTGGAAACACCATATATTTT
TRBJ2-7 NA TRBV10-3 NA CAISVDSNYEQYF TGTGCCATCAGTGTGGACAGCAACTACGAGCAGTACTTC
TRBJ2-7 NA TRBV7-9 TRBD1 CASSPFGDSSYEQYF TGTGCCAGCAGCCCATTCGGGGACAGCTCCTACGAGCAGTACTTC
TRBJ2-7 NA TRBV5-5 NA CASSLTSFSEQYF TGTGCCAGCAGCTTAACTAGCTTCAGCGAGCAGTACTTC
TRBJ2-7 NA TRBV12-3/TRBV12-4 NA CASSRSRSYEQYF TGTGCCAGCAGTCGCTCGAGGTCCTACGAGCAGTACTTC
TRBJ2-7 NA TRBV20-1 NA CSARDGRVAGDEQYF TGCAGTGCTAGAGACGGTCGGGTGGCTGGCGACGAGCAGTACTTC
TRBJ1-1 once TRBV25-1 TRBD1 CASSGSTGADTEAFF TGTGCCAGCAGTGGATCGACAGGGGCGGACACTGAAGCTTTCTTT
TRBJ2-5 NA TRBV7-2 TRBD2 CASSFTGGETQYF TGTGCCAGCAGCTTCACCGGGGGGGAGACCCAGTACTTC
TRBJ2-5 few TRBV7-6 TRBD1 CASSLGTGGGETQYF TGTGCCAGCAGCTTAGGGACAGGGGGCGGAGAGACCCAGTACTTC
TRBJ2-7 NA TRBV7-9 NA CASRWAGSDEQYF TGTGCCAGCAGGTGGGCAGGGAGTGACGAGCAGTACTTC
TRBJ1-1 few TRBV7-8 NA CASSLERKNGNTEAFF TGTGCCAGCAGCTTAGAGAGGAAGAACGGTAACACTGAAGCTTTCTTT
TRBJ1-1 NA TRBV28 NA CASSSGIRNTEAFF TGTGCCAGCAGTTCAGGGATTAGAAACACTGAAGCTTTCTTT
TRBJ1-5 NA TRBV7-2 TRBD1 CASSLAGGQDPSGNQPQHF TGTGCCAGCAGCTTAGCGGGAGGACAGGACCCATCGGGGAACCAGCCCCAGCATTTT
TRBJ2-7 few TRBV4-3 NA CASSTGPWREQYF TGCGCCAGCAGCACAGGACCTTGGCGAGAGCAGTACTTC
TRBJ2-7 few TRBV27 NA CASSLGSAYEQYF TGTGCCAGCAGTTTAGGGTCTGCCTACGAGCAGTACTTC
TRBJ1-5 NA TRBV28 NA CATSVYSNQPQHF TGTGCCACTTCCGTATATAGCAATCAGCCCCAGCATTTT
TRBJ1-1 NA TRBV6-5 NA CASSYRGKATEAFF TGTGCCAGCAGTTACAGGGGAAAGGCGACTGAAGCTTTCTTT
TRBJ2-7 NA TRBV5-1 NA CASSLEGTYEQYF TGCGCCAGCAGCTTGGAGGGCACCTACGAGCAGTACTTC
TRBJ2-2 NA TRBV3-1 NA CASSPPVGNTGELFF TGTGCCAGCAGCCCGCCAGTGGGGAACACCGGGGAGCTGTTTTTT
TRBJ2-3 few TRBV12-3/TRBV12-4 NA CASSLLAVYTDTQYF TGTGCCAGCAGTTTGCTAGCAGTCTACACAGATACGCAGTATTTT
TRBJ2-7 NA TRBV4-3 TRBD1 CASSQTTGGYSYEQYF TGCGCCAGCAGCCAAACCACAGGGGGGTACTCCTACGAGCAGTACTTC
TRBJ2-2 few TRBV5-6 NA CASRAVGATGELFF TGTGCCAGCAGGGCCGTGGGGGCCACCGGGGAGCTGTTTTTT
TRBJ2-1 many TRBV12-3/TRBV12-4 NA CASSPYLGNEQFF TGTGCCAGCAGTCCTTACTTGGGGAATGAGCAGTTCTTC
TRBJ2-5 few TRBV4-3 TRBD2 CASSQELAGGQETQYF TGCGCCAGCAGCCAAGAACTAGCGGGGGGACAAGAGACCCAGTACTTC
TRBJ2-3 NA TRBV7-8 TRBD1 CASSPGQGAGDTQYF TGTGCCAGCAGCCCGGGACAGGGGGCTGGGGATACGCAGTATTTT
TRBJ1-2 NA TRBV6-1 NA CASSPREGIYGYTF TGTGCCAGCTCTCCTAGGGAAGGGATCTATGGCTACACCTTC
TRBJ2-4 NA TRBV12-3/TRBV12-4 TRBD1 CASTTPRDRENIQYF TGTGCCAGCACCACCCCCCGGGACAGGGAAAACATTCAGTACTTC
TRBJ2-7 NA TRBV20-1 TRBD1 CSATTRTGDSEQYF TGCAGTGCTACCACCCGGACAGGGGACAGCGAGCAGTACTTC
TRBJ1-2 NA TRBV4-3 NA CASSHAIREHGGYTF TGCGCCAGCAGCCATGCCATCAGAGAACACGGCGGCTACACCTTC
TRBJ1-4 NA TRBV18 TRBD1 CASSPRQGEKLFF TGTGCCAGCTCACCCCGACAGGGAGAAAAACTGTTTTTT
TRBJ2-1 NA TRBV6-2/TRBV6-3 TRBD1 CASSYRGPGEQFF TGTGCCAGCAGTTACAGGGGGCCGGGTGAGCAGTTCTTC
TRBJ2-7 few TRBV12-3/TRBV12-4 TRBD1 CASSPGTVHSYEQYF TGTGCCAGCAGTCCTGGGACAGTCCACTCCTACGAGCAGTACTTC
TRBJ1-2 NA TRBV12-3/TRBV12-4 TRBD1 CASSTRPRQGIDVCTF TGTGCCAGCAGCACACGCCCAAGACAGGGAATTGATGTGTGCACCTTC
TRBJ2-7 medium-sized TRBV20-1 NA CSARGSWDEQYF TGCAGTGCTAGGGGCAGTTGGGACGAGCAGTACTTC
TRBJ2-3 few TRBV6-2/TRBV6-3 NA CASSYAHRVWGTDTQYF TGTGCCAGCAGTTACGCGCACAGGGTCTGGGGCACAGATACGCAGTATTTT
TRBJ2-1 NA TRBV12-3/TRBV12-4 NA CASSFLGMGSYNEQFF TGTGCCAGCAGTTTCCTAGGGATGGGCTCCTACAATGAGCAGTTCTTC
TRBJ2-1 many TRBV20-1 NA CSANNLADSYNEQFF TGCAGTGCTAACAACCTAGCTGACTCCTACAATGAGCAGTTCTTC
TRBJ2-1 NA TRBV9 NA CASSVAEYEQFF TGTGCCAGCAGCGTAGCGGAATATGAGCAGTTCTTC
TRBJ2-3 NA TRBV11-2 TRBD1 CASSSTNRGLGTDTQYF TGTGCCAGCAGCTCGACTAACAGGGGGCTCGGCACAGATACGCAGTATTTT
TRBJ2-1 NA TRBV7-2 NA CASSLVVELNEQFF TGTGCCAGCAGCTTAGTTGTGGAACTCAATGAGCAGTTCTTC
TRBJ1-1 NA TRBV10-3 NA CAISTQGNTEAFF TGTGCCATCAGTACACAGGGGAACACTGAAGCTTTCTTT
TRBJ2-1 NA TRBV14 TRBD2 CASSQLGSGSGTYNEQFF TGTGCCAGCAGCCAACTCGGTAGCGGGAGTGGTACCTACAATGAGCAGTTCTTC